This TCR beta chain appears in the sequencing data of a study of blood T cells in healthy people across ages. The germline CDR1 and CDR2 sequences are SGHRS and YFSETQ. This CDR3 is built from 16 residues. Deletions cut 0 bases from V and 0 bases from J, with 12 bases between. It was with a sample-barcoded 5' primer and a J-beta primer mix that a second PCR of roughly 7 to 12 cycles was run. Via MiXCR, TCRdb re-called the 5' RACE reads, giving one row per CDR3 protein. Here the sample spans some 920,000 distinct CDR3 sequences, roughly 51% being singletons. Sequencing was carried out using blood. The origin of this receptor is a woman in her fifties or sixties in good health. The chain recombines TRBV5-1 with TRBJ1-1, with TRBD1 as a possible D gene (6 bases). CDR3 amino acids: CASSLGTGSMNTEAFF. The DNA for the CDR3 is TGCGCCAGCAGCTTGGGAACAGGGTCAATGAACACTGAAGCTTTCTTT.